This T cell receptor beta chain was observed in a study of blood T cell repertoires in COVID-19. Looking at the study overall: Spain, Italy and the United States supplied samples that represented acute and convalescent COVID-19. T cells, B-cell-depleted T cells, or PBMCs supplied cDNA or gDNA.

As processed by the authors: The authors estimated nucleated cell counts from reference gene primer amplification. Some clones are missing from TCRdb's copy, which holds only in-frame ones; the method was immunoSEQ multiplex PCR. The V and J calls and clone size are taken from that table; D and trimming were inferred from the DNA. The sample lists more than 200,000 clones; approximately 86% were seen once. This clone was detected only once. Seattle patient enrollment occurred during active infection, with longitudinal follow-up thereafter. The CDR3 consists of 14 residues. Germline V lookup: CDR1 WNHNN, CDR2 SYGVQD (reference sequence). The trim removed 6 bases at V and 4 bases at J, leaving 8 bases unmatched.

Sequencing was carried out using peripheral blood. The sequence derives from a woman aged 45-65 years with COVID-19, enrolled during active disease. V gene TRBV10-1 combines with J gene TRBJ1-1; 7 bases agree with TRBD1. CDR3 coding DNA: TGCGCCAGCAGGGCAGGGGGATGGAGCACTGAAGCTTTCTTT. It encodes CASRAGGWSTEAFF.